The source of this T cell receptor beta chain is a study of cytomegalovirus exposure and HLA in healthy donors. About the study: It was reported in a later analysis that the 95 to 150 validation repertoires used the same platform as the approximately 670 first-cohort repertoires. Study findings and constraints: Some public TCRs appeared in many individuals, while most sequences were rare. Both high specificity and high sensitivity reportedly marked the classifier's diagnosis of cytomegalovirus status. First-cohort TCR clusters tended to co-occur in the approximately 130 validation repertoires, a later analysis found.

About this clone: The target antigen is unknown.

Profiling relied on immunoSEQ multiplex PCR, and the TCRdb table lists in-frame clones only, not all of them. The sample has some 130,000 clones, 82% seen once; the top ten hold less than 35%. The CDR3 extends over 16 amino acids. Germline V gene lookup returns CDR1 SGHTA and CDR2 FQGNSA. Trimming removed 7 bases from V and 1 base from J, with 18 bases in between. The sequenced material came from PBMCs. The TCR originated in a man aged 30 to 45 in good health and CMV-seropositive. This chain connects TRBV7-2 to TRBJ2-3, with TRBD2 as a possible D gene (7 bases). As DNA, the CDR3 is TGTGCCAGCACCCCTCTGGGGGGGGGCCGCACAGATACGCAGTATTTT. Its translation is CASTPLGGGRTDTQYF.